This TCR beta chain is drawn from a study of spatial heterogeneity in lung cancer. CDR3 size: 14 residues. Germline CDR1 and CDR2: MDHEN and SYDVKM. V was pared by 2 bases and J by 7 bases, with 13 bases between. Every TCR cDNA molecule carried a tag that served as a unique molecular identifier. TCRdb itself ran the 5' RACE reads through MiXCR, one entry per CDR3 protein. The table records some 83,000 distinct CDR3 sequences, about 20% of them present only once. Time point here: sample taken at primary tumor resection. Sequencing of whole RNA from tumor, nontumor lung or frozen PBMC involved no sorting. Approximately 70 TRACERx patients with early, untreated non-small cell lung cancer donated samples.

The sample in question was PBMCs, obtained at surgery. The source is a male donor with early-stage non-small cell lung cancer. V usage is TRBV28 and J usage is TRBJ2-3; maybe TRBD2 (6 bases). CDR3 sequence reads: CASSLGGARNTQYF. CDR3 nucleotides: TGTGCCAGCAGTTTAGGAGGGGCTCGAAATACGCAGTATTTT.